A selection of T cell receptor beta chains follows, all from one sample in a study of blood T cell repertoires in COVID-19. Generated by immunoSEQ multiplex PCR, the TCRdb table keeps only in-frame clones and is missing some. The sample lists 210,000 or so clones, 65% to 90% occurring once. The sequencing sample was made of peripheral blood. These receptors were taken from a man over 45 with COVID-19, enrolled during active disease. Both conserved end residues are part of each CDR3. The D gene is left open where the match is weak. Clone size is given for some rows only: seen once, a few or many times, or a class if the clone is expanded.

cdr3_nt cdr3_aa d_call j_call clone_size v_call
TGTGCCAGCAGCCAATACAGGGGGCAAAAGGCTTTCTTT CASSQYRGQKAFF TRBD1 TRBJ1-1 NA TRBV7-3
TGCGCCAGCACCAGGGACAGGGTAGGATCACCCCTCCACTTT CASTRDRVGSPLHF TRBD1 TRBJ1-6 NA TRBV10-2
TGTGCCAGCTTACCGGGACAGGGCCCCCTGAACACTGAAGCTTTCTTT CASLPGQGPLNTEAFF TRBD1 TRBJ1-1 NA TRBV18
TGTGCCAGCACCTTAGGCGGACAGGGGGCCCCTGGGGCCAACGTCCTGACTTTC CASTLGGQGAPGANVLTF TRBD1 TRBJ2-6 NA TRBV13
TGTGCCAGCAGCACCCTCACCAGGGGATCCTATAATTCACCCCTCCACTTT CASSTLTRGSYNSPLHF NA TRBJ1-6 NA TRBV6-2/TRBV6-3
TGTGCCAGCAGTTCTCGCGCTCGGCAGGTTCTTTGGAAACTGTTTTTT CASSSRARQVLWKLFF NA TRBJ1-4 NA TRBV2
TGTGCCAGCGGGGAGGTACCGTACGAGCAGTACTTC CASGEVPYEQYF NA TRBJ2-7 NA TRBV6-5
TGTGCCACCAGCAGACAGGCCTTAAGCGGGGGGGCGGAGACCCAGTACTTC CATSRQALSGGAETQYF TRBD2 TRBJ2-5 NA TRBV15
TGTGCCAGCAGCTTAACGGGAACGGCTGAAGCTTTCTTT CASSLTGTAEAFF NA TRBJ1-1 NA TRBV11-3
TGCGCCAGCAGCCAAGATGACAGGGCTAACACTGAAGCTTTCTTT CASSQDDRANTEAFF TRBD1 TRBJ1-1 NA TRBV4-1
TGTGCCAGCAGTTACTCGGAGGGTCAGTTCTATGGCTACACCTTC CASSYSEGQFYGYTF NA TRBJ1-2 few TRBV6-6
TGTGCCAGCAGCCTACGTAGCGGGGGATTCCCAGATACGCAGTATTTT CASSLRSGGFPDTQYF TRBD2 TRBJ2-3 NA TRBV11-2
TGTGCCAGCTCACCACCGGGACAGGGCCGGCAGCCCCAGCATTTT CASSPPGQGRQPQHF TRBD1 TRBJ1-5 NA TRBV18
TGTGCCAGCAGCGATGCCCCGGGACAGGGCCTGGGAAACACCATATATTTT CASSDAPGQGLGNTIYF TRBD1 TRBJ1-3 NA TRBV3-1/TRBV3-2
TGTGCCAGTAGTGTAACAGGGACCGAGACCCAGTACTTC CASSVTGTETQYF NA TRBJ2-5 NA TRBV19
TGTGCCAGCAGCCTGCTGGGGAGCTCCTATAATTCACCCCTCCACTTT CASSLLGSSYNSPLHF NA TRBJ1-6 NA TRBV5-8
TGTGCCAGCAGCTTTATGTCCCCCCGCGGGGGGAGCACAGATACGCAGTATTTT CASSFMSPRGGSTDTQYF TRBD2 TRBJ2-3 NA TRBV11-2
TGTGCCAGCAGTACGCCTTGGGCCAGACAGGTCAACACTGAAGCTTTCTTT CASSTPWARQVNTEAFF NA TRBJ1-1 NA TRBV6-2/TRBV6-3
TGTGCCAGCAGTTTAACTCTCGGGACACGTGGGGTGCATGGCTACACCTTC CASSLTLGTRGVHGYTF NA TRBJ1-2 NA TRBV27
TGCGCCAGCAGCTGGGGGCAGGGGGCGACCGGGGAGCTGTTTTTT CASSWGQGATGELFF TRBD1 TRBJ2-2 NA TRBV5-1
TGTGCCAGCAGCGGCCGGGACAGGGAGAACTATGGCTACACCTTC CASSGRDRENYGYTF TRBD1 TRBJ1-2 NA TRBV9
TGTGCCATCAGTGAGGGGATCCGGACAGGCCACCTAGGCACTGAAGCTTTCTTT CAISEGIRTGHLGTEAFF TRBD1 TRBJ1-1 NA TRBV10-3
TGTGCCAGCAGCTTGCAGGAGGGTGGGGCCAACGTCCTGACTTTC CASSLQEGGANVLTF NA TRBJ2-6 NA TRBV5-8
TGTGCCATCACCGGGGAGGGGACTGAAGCTTTCTTT CAITGEGTEAFF NA TRBJ1-1 few TRBV10-3
TGCGCCAGCAGCAGGATGCCAGGGGGGAGTGAAAAACTGTTTTTT CASSRMPGGSEKLFF TRBD1 TRBJ1-4 NA TRBV5-1
TGCGCCAGCAGTGGAGGCTCCCAGTACTTC CASSGGSQYF NA TRBJ2-5 once TRBV10-1
TGTGCCAGCAGCCCAACAGGAAACACCATATATTTT CASSPTGNTIYF NA TRBJ1-3 NA TRBV7-9
TGTGCCAGCAGCCGCCGACTAGCGGGGGATGATGAGCAGTTCTTC CASSRRLAGDDEQFF TRBD2 TRBJ2-1 NA TRBV7-9
TGTGCCAGCAGCCAATACTGGCGGGACAGGGGATTTTCACCCCTCCACTTT CASSQYWRDRGFSPLHF TRBD1 TRBJ1-6 NA TRBV4-2